This is a list of T cell receptor beta chains from one sample in a study of shared clonotypes between healthy human individuals. Profiling relied on immunoSEQ multiplex PCR, and the TCRdb table lists in-frame clones only, not all of them. The data show some 2 million clones, with about 95% seen just once and 1.1% held by the top ten. Sequenced material: naive CD8+ T cells sorted from blood. These receptors were obtained from a man aged 18 to 29 in good health. The CDR3 runs from the conserved cysteine through the conserved F or W. D genes are given only for firm matches. Size is stated for part of the rows, as once, few or many counts, or as a class when the clone is expanded.

>TRBD2|.|TRBJ2-2|16|TRBV29-1
TGCAGCGTTGAAGGAACCGGGACTAGCGGGACCGGGGAGCTGTTTTTT
CSVEGTGTSGTGELFF
>TRBD1|.|TRBJ1-3|13|TRBV7-2
TGTGCCAGCAGAGGGACAGGTGGAAACACCATATATTTT
CASRGTGGNTIYF
>.|.|TRBJ1-1|14|TRBV15
TGTGCCACCAGCAACGGGGGGCTGAACACTGAAGCTTTCTTT
CATSNGGLNTEAFF
>.|.|TRBJ1-1|13|TRBV2
TGTGCCAGCAGTTTACAGGGCGCCACTGAAGCTTTCTTT
CASSLQGATEAFF
>TRBD2|.|TRBJ2-5|17|TRBV28
TGTGCCAGCAGAGCCCTCCTAGCGGGGGGGCCTGGGGAGACCCAGTACTTC
CASRALLAGGPGETQYF
>.|.|TRBJ1-2|15|TRBV15
TGTGCCACCAGCAGAAACCTTTTCCTTAACTATGGCTACACCTTC
CATSRNLFLNYGYTF
>.|.|TRBJ2-7|11|TRBV6-6
TGTGCCAGCAGCGGTGGTGGCGAGCAGTACTTC
CASSGGGEQYF
>.|.|TRBJ2-7|15|TRBV9
TGTGCCAGCAGCGTAGGAGTAGCGGCCACCTACGAGCAGTACTTC
CASSVGVAATYEQYF
>.|.|TRBJ1-5|15|TRBV4-1
TGCGCCAGCAGCCAAGATACAGCCACTAAGGCAGCCCAGCATTTT
CASSQDTATKAAQHF
>TRBD1|.|TRBJ2-2|12|TRBV27
TGTGCCAGCAGTTTAGGACAGGGGGTGCTGTTTTTT
CASSLGQGVLFF
>.|.|TRBJ1-5|13|TRBV28
TGTGCCAGCAGTGAAGCGGGGAATCAGCCCCAGCATTTT
CASSEAGNQPQHF
>TRBD2|.|TRBJ2-5|17|TRBV4-3
TGCGCCAGCAGCCAAGATGTCGAGGGAGGGCCTGGGGAGACCCAGTACTTC
CASSQDVEGGPGETQYF
>TRBD1|.|TRBJ2-2|15|TRBV13
TGTGCCAGCAGCCTTGACAGGGTGGACACCGGGGAGCTGTTTTTT
CASSLDRVDTGELFF
>.|.|TRBJ1-2|13|TRBV15
TGTGCCACCAGCCCCCTAGAGGGCTATGGCTACACCTTC
CATSPLEGYGYTF
>TRBD1|.|TRBJ1-6|14|TRBV6-5
TGTGCCAGCAGCCGACAGGGAGTCGGTTCACCCCTCCACTTT
CASSRQGVGSPLHF
>.|many|TRBJ2-5|13|TRBV7-9
TGTGCCAGCAGCTTAGAAGGTCTGGAGACCCAGTACTTC
CASSLEGLETQYF
>TRBD1|.|TRBJ1-6|14|TRBV7-9
TGTGCCAGCAGCCCCGACAGGGATGGGTCACCCCTCCACTTT
CASSPDRDGSPLHF
>.|.|TRBJ2-7|15|TRBV11-2
TGTGCCAGCAGCTTATTTGCTAGCCTCTCCTACGAGCAGTACTTC
CASSLFASLSYEQYF
>.|once|TRBJ2-5|13|TRBV7-8
TGTGCCAGCAGCTTAGACAGGCAAGAGACCCAGTACTTC
CASSLDRQETQYF
>.|.|TRBJ2-1|14|TRBV30
TGTGCCTGGGGTGATTGGGGGACTTACAATGAGCAGTTCTTC
CAWGDWGTYNEQFF
>TRBD2|.|TRBJ2-1|15|TRBV19
TGTGCCAGTAGTTATAGCGGGGGACTCTACAATGAGCAGTTCTTC
CASSYSGGLYNEQFF
>.|.|TRBJ2-7|14|TRBV27
TGTGCCAGCAGTTCTCACCGTCTCGAATACGAGCAGTACTTC
CASSSHRLEYEQYF
>.|.|TRBJ2-2|14|TRBV10-1
TGCGCCACCTGGGACGGAACTAACACCGGGGAGCTGTTTTTT
CATWDGTNTGELFF
>TRBD1|.|TRBJ2-4|15|TRBV4-1
TGCGCCAGCAGCCCGACAGGGAGTACCAAAAACATTCAGTACTTC
CASSPTGSTKNIQYF